This T cell receptor beta chain is from a study of cytomegalovirus exposure and HLA in healthy donors. This CDR3 comprises 15 residues. Germline CDR1 reads SGDLS; CDR2 reads YYNGEE. Trimming pared 3 bases from V and 0 bases from J, leaving 12 bases between. The PCR contained 60 Vbeta and 13 Jbeta primers. The method was immunoSEQ multiplex PCR; TCRdb's version includes in-frame clones alone and lacks a portion of them. The sample lists some 150,000 clones; roughly nine tenths were seen once. V is TRBV9 and J is TRBJ2-5; the D gene is possibly TRBD1 (6 bases). The specimen sequenced was PBMCs. The origin of this receptor is a young woman in good health and CMV-seronegative. The chain's CDR3 is CASSAWDTHQETQYF. The DNA for the CDR3 is TGTGCCAGCAGCGCATGGGACACTCACCAAGAGACCCAGTACTTC.